This T cell receptor beta chain was retrieved from a study of T-cell memory formation after mild COVID-19. Study-level findings and limits: Proof of SARS-CoV-2 specificity was absent for the second-wave clones that crested on day 37. There were some responding clones in pre-infection memory, which suggested that cross-reactive memory had joined.

As concerns this clonotype: Its target is unknown.

TCRdb re-called the 5' RACE reads with MiXCR, one entry per CDR3 protein. Among hundreds of thousands of distinct CDR3 sequences listed, about 25% were seen once. Material for sequencing was PBMCs or a T cell subset sorted from them (not recorded which). This TCR was recovered from an adult woman who had mild COVID-19 (a few samples of this study predate the infection). Cell type and time point are not known.

The CDR3: CASSQELALSSYEQYF. Here the CDR3 DNA reads TGCGCCAGCAGCCAGGAGCTAGCGCTTAGCTCCTACGAGCAGTACTTC. The chain carries TRBV4-3 and TRBJ2-7, with a weak D call TRBD2 (6 bases). The CDR3 has 16 amino acids. Germline CDR1 reads LGHNA; CDR2 reads YSLEER. Trimming removed 3 bases from V and 0 bases from J, with 15 bases in between.